The TCR beta chain described here comes from a study of molecular identifiers for immune sequencing clone quantification. Naive CD8 T cells were picked out by sorting for CD8+CD4-CCR7+CD45RA+. In this sample, this clonotype turned up many times. One entry per CDR3 protein, called by TCRdb with MiXCR from the PCR reads. The sample has about 640,000 distinct CDR3 sequences; less than 20% are singletons. V gave up 6 bases and J gave up 2 bases, with 14 bases separating them. The germline CDR1 and CDR2 sequences are MNHEY and SMNVEV (reference sequence). This CDR3 has 15 residues. Specimen: naive CD8+ T cells from blood, with Jurkat cell RNA spiked in. Subset described: FACS-sorted CD8+CD4-CCR7+CD45RA+ naive T cells. The chain recombines TRBV27 with TRBJ1-5; D gene uncertain. The receptor's source is a human donor in good health. Some libraries in this study had Jurkat cell RNA spiked in. The CDR3 DNA reads as TGTGCCAGCAGCCCCGGGGTCGTTGGCAATCAGCCCCAGCATTTT. This gives the protein CASSPGVVGNQPQHF.